The clone carrying this T cell receptor beta chain was recorded many times. Its antigen is unknown. The sample originates from a study of human T cells and chemical hapten exposure. Findings of the study overall: Significantly more large CDR3 similarity clusters arose among expanded TCRs than among controls.

TCRdb redid the calling of the RACE reads with MiXCR, one entry per CDR3 protein. Altogether 89,000 or so distinct CDR3 sequences are present, 7.5% to 9.5% being singletons, with the ten largest covering approximately 2.8%. Time point noted: pre-sensitization, week 0. Indicated treatment: therapeutic diphenylcyclopropenone sensitization with weekly scalp DPC. The sample was whole blood, taken in connection with sensitization to the hapten diphenylcyclopropenone (DPC). The receptor was derived from a man in his forties with alopecia areata. Some clones in this sample may be carry-over from other donors' samples.

CDR3 DNA: TGCGCCAGCAGCCAGACAGGGGTCAATGAGCAGTTCTTC. Its translation: CASSQTGVNEQFF. The chain combines TRBV4-3 with TRBJ2-1, with 8 bases that match TRBD1. This CDR3 contains 13 residues. The V gene's germline CDR1 is LGHNA and CDR2 YSLEER. V lost 3 bases to trimming and J lost 6 bases; unmatched junction nucleotides: 1.